These 10 T cell receptor beta chains were all obtained from the same sample, sequenced in a study of CD8 T cells in Susac syndrome. Random hexamers were used to reverse transcribe an amount of roughly 0.45 to 1 ug RNA. TCRdb reprocessed the immunoSEQ multiplex PCR reads with MiXCR, giving one entry per CDR3 protein. In the table there are approximately 110,000 distinct CDR3 sequences, around 94% of which are singletons. Sequenced: CD4+ T cells from PBMCs. The receptors come from a human donor in good health.

The rearrangement uses TRBV5-6 and TRBJ2-1; 8 positions agree with TRBD2. This CDR3 has 15 residues. Trimming at V came to 4 bases and at J to 4 bases, leaving 7 bases not matched to a gene. The germline V gene encodes CDR1 SGHDT and CDR2 YYEEEE. The chain's CDR3 is CASSHRGGTYNEQFF. The DNA for the CDR3 is TGTGCCAGCAGCCACCGGGGGGGTACGTACAATGAGCAGTTCTTC.

The chain carries TRBV6-5 and TRBJ2-7, with D perhaps matching TRBD1 (6 bases). With 2 bases removed from V and 3 bases from J, the gap between germline ends came to 11 bases. CDR3 size: 14 residues. Germline V gives CDR1 MNHEY, CDR2 SVGAGI. Written as DNA, the CDR3 is TGTGCCAGCAGTTACGGGGGCGGACGCTACGAGCAGTACTTC. It is translated as CASSYGGGRYEQYF.

The chain is built from TRBV27 and TRBJ1-1; a possible D gene is TRBD1 (6 bases). The CDR3 is 13 amino acids. Per the germline V gene, CDR1 is MNHEY and CDR2 is SMNVEV (reference sequence). V was trimmed by 4 bases and J by 10 bases, leaving 16 bases between them. This CDR3 is CASSWVRQGTAFF. The CDR3 nucleotides are TGTGCCAGCAGTTGGGTACGTCAGGGGACAGCTTTCTTT.

The chain uses TRBV7-2 and TRBJ2-3; D is perhaps TRBD1 (6 bases). V was clipped by 5 bases and J by 3 bases, with 9 bases between them. The CDR3 totals 13 residues. The germline gives CDR1 SGHTA, CDR2 FQGNSA. CDR3 DNA sequence: TGTGCCAGCAGCGGGGACATGACAGATACGCAGTATTTT. It specifies CASSGDMTDTQYF. Supplemented by reference TRBV7-2 and TRBJ2-3, the full variable domain reads GAGVSQSPSNKVTEKGKDVELRCDPISGHTALYWYRQSLGQGLEFLIYFQGNSAPDKSGLPSDRFSAERTGGSVSTLTIQRTQQEDSAVYLCASSGDMTDTQYFGPGTRLTVL.

The chain employs TRBV5-1 and TRBJ1-3; no firm D call. V lost 0 bases and J lost 2, with 9 bases in between. Germline loops: CDR1 SGHRS, CDR2 YFSETQ. The CDR3 length is 15 residues. CDR3 bases: TGCGCCAGCAGCTTGGAAGGTAGGGCTGGAAACACCATATATTTT. Translated: CASSLEGRAGNTIYF.

V is TRBV28 and J is TRBJ1-1; D call uncertain. The germline gives CDR1 MDHEN, CDR2 SYDVKM. The V and J ends lost 1 base and 2 bases respectively, with 17 bases between them. The CDR3 loop spans 17 amino acids. This CDR3 reads CASSLLGSTAVNTEAFF. The CDR3 nucleotides are TGTGCCAGCAGTTTATTAGGATCCACCGCTGTAAACACTGAAGCTTTCTTT.

This sequence joins TRBV7-9 and TRBJ1-1; 9 bases map to TRBD1. The CDR3 sequence is 15 residues long. Unmatched junction bases numbered 4, after V lost 5 bases and J lost 0 bases. Germline CDR1 SEHNR, CDR2 FQNEAQ (reference sequence). Written as DNA, the CDR3 is TGTGCCAGCAGCACCGGACAGGGGATGAACACTGAAGCTTTCTTT. This codes for CASSTGQGMNTEAFF.

V gene TRBV7-9 combines with J gene TRBJ1-5; D is unresolved. Trimming pared 5 bases from V and 5 bases from J, leaving 10 bases between. The CDR3 has 13 amino acids. Germline CDR1 SEHNR, CDR2 FQNEAQ (reference sequence). DNA for the CDR3: TGTGCCAGCAGCGTAACTTCGGATCAGCCCCAGCATTTT. The encoded protein is CASSVTSDQPQHF.

This rearrangement joins TRBV5-6 to TRBJ1-1; 9 nucleotides line up with TRBD1. This CDR3 has 14 amino acids. V was clipped by 4 bases and J by 10 bases; unmatched bases: 11. The germline CDR1 and CDR2 sequences are SGHDT and YYEEEE. The CDR3 reads CASSIRDRASGAFF. The CDR3 nucleotides are TGTGCCAGCAGCATCCGGGACAGGGCGAGCGGAGCTTTCTTT.

This chain joins TRBV9 and TRBJ2-7; 7 bases agree with TRBD2. V dropped 1 base and J dropped 5; count of bases not matched to a gene: 6. The germline V gene encodes CDR1 SGDLS and CDR2 YYNGEE. The CDR3 totals 14 residues. CDR3 nucleotides: TGTGCCAGCAGCGTAATGGGCGGGAGCGACGAGCAGTACTTC. It codes for CASSVMGGSDEQYF.